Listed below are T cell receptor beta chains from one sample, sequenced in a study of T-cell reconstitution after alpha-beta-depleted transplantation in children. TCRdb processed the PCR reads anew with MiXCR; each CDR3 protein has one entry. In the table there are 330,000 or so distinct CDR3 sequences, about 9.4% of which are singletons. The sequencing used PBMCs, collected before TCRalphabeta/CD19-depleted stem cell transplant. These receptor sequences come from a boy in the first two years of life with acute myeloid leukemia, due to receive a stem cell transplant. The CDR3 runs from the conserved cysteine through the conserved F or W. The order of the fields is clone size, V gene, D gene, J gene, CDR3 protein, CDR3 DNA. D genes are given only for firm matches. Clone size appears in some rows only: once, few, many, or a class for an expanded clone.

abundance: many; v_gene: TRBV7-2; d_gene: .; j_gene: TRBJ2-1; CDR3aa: CASSLSPGVSNNEQFF; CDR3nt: TGTGCCAGCAGCTTATCCCCGGGGGTGTCCAACAATGAGCAGTTCTTC
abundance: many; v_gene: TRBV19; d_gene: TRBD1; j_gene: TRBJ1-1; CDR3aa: CASSRQGALDTEAFF; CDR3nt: TGTGCCAGTAGTCGACAGGGGGCTTTGGACACTGAAGCTTTCTTT
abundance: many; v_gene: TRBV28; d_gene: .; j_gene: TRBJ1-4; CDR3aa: CASSPGTTNEKLFF; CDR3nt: TGTGCCAGCAGTCCGGGAACAACTAATGAAAAACTGTTTTTT
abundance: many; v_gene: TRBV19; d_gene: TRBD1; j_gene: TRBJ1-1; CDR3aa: CASSIRDRGMNTEAFF; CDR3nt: TGTGCCAGTAGTATCCGGGACAGGGGGATGAACACTGAAGCTTTCTTT
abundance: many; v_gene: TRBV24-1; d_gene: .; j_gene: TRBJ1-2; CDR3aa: CATSDPGTDGYTF; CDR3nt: TGTGCCACCAGTGACCCCGGGACGGATGGCTACACCTTC
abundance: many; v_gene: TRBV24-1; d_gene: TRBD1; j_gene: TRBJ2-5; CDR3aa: CATSYTGAGETQYF; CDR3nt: TGTGCCACCAGCTACACAGGGGCAGGAGAGACCCAGTACTTC
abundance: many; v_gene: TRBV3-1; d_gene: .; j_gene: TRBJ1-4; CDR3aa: CASSSLEGPTNEKLFF; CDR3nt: TGTGCCAGCAGCTCCTTGGAGGGGCCAACTAATGAAAAACTGTTTTTT
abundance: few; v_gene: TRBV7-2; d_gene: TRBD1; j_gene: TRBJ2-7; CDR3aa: CASSLGAGTGGYEQYF; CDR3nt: TGTGCCAGCAGCTTAGGGGCCGGGACAGGGGGTTACGAGCAGTACTTC
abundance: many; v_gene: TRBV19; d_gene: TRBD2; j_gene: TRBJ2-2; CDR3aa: CASSMRKAGGPGTGELFF; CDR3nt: TGTGCCAGTAGTATGAGAAAAGCGGGAGGGCCTGGCACCGGGGAGCTGTTTTTT
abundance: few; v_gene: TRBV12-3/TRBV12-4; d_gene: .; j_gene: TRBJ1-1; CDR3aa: CASSSNRRTEAFF; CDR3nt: TGTGCCAGCAGTTCCAACAGGAGAACTGAAGCTTTCTTT
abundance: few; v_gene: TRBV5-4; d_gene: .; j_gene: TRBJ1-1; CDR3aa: CASSLVGRETEAFF; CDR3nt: TGTGCCAGCAGCTTGGTTGGCAGGGAGACTGAAGCTTTCTTT
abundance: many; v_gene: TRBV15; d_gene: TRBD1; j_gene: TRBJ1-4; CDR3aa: CATALGDRRYEKLFF; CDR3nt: TGTGCCACCGCTCTGGGGGACAGGCGATATGAAAAACTGTTTTTT
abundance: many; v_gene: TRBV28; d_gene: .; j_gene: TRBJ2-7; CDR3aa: CASSHPAYEQYF; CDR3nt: TGTGCCAGCAGCCACCCAGCCTACGAGCAGTACTTC
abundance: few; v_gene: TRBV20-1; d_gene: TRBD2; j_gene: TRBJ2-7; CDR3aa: CSARVAGGSYEQYF; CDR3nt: TGCAGTGCTAGAGTAGCGGGGGGCTCCTACGAGCAGTACTTC
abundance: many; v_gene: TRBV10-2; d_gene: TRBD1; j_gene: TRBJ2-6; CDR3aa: CASSESDRPLSGANVLTF; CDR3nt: TGCGCCAGCAGTGAATCGGACAGGCCCCTCTCTGGGGCCAACGTCCTGACTTTC
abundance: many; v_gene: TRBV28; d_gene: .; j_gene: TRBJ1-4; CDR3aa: CASSLGRTNEKLFF; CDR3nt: TGTGCCAGCAGTTTGGGGCGAACTAATGAAAAACTGTTTTTT
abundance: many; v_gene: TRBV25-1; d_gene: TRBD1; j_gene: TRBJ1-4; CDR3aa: CASSEGLGTGNEKLFF; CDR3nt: TGTGCCAGCAGTGAGGGTCTCGGGACAGGGAATGAAAAACTGTTTTTT
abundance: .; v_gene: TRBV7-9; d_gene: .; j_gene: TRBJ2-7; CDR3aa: CASGNRDLWEQYF; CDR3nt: TGTGCCAGCGGCAACAGGGACCTCTGGGAGCAGTACTTC
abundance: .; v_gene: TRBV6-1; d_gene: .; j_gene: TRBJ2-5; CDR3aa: CASSKTLNPLLYQETQYF; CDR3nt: TGTGCCAGCAGTAAGACCCTCAACCCCCTTCTGTACCAAGAGACCCAGTACTTC
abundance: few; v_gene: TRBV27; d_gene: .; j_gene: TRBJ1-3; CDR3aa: CASSSDGYSGNTIYF; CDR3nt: TGTGCCAGCAGTTCGGACGGCTACTCTGGAAACACCATATATTTT
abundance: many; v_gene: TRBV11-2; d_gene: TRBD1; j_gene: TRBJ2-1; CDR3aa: CASSSHPAQGVLYNEQFF; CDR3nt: TGTGCCAGCAGCTCACATCCAGCACAGGGGGTTCTCTACAATGAGCAGTTCTTC
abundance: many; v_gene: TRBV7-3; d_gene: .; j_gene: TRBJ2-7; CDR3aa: CASSVFSYEQYF; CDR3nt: TGTGCCAGCAGCGTCTTCTCCTACGAGCAGTACTTC
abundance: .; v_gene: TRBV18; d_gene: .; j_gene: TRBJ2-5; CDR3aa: CASSPRRNMETQYF; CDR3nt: TGTGCCAGCTCACCACGAAGGAATATGGAGACCCAGTACTTC
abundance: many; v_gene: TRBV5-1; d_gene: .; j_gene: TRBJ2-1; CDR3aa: CASSFWGESNEQFF; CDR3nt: TGCGCCAGCAGCTTTTGGGGGGAATCCAATGAGCAGTTCTTC
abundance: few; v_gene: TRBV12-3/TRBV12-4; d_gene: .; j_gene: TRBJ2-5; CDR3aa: CASSLTGLGETQYF; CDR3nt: TGTGCCAGCAGTTTAACAGGGTTGGGGGAGACCCAGTACTTC
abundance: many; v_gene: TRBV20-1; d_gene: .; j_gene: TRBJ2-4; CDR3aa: CSVCEGLSKNIQYF; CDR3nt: TGCAGTGTATGTGAGGGGCTTTCCAAAAACATTCAGTACTTC
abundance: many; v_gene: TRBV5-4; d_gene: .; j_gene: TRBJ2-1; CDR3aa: CASSLKTGPVSYNEQFF; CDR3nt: TGTGCCAGCAGTTTGAAGACAGGCCCTGTCTCCTACAATGAGCAGTTCTTC
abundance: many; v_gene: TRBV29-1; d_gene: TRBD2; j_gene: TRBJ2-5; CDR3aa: CSVEVAGETQYF; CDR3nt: TGCAGCGTTGAGGTAGCGGGAGAGACCCAGTACTTC
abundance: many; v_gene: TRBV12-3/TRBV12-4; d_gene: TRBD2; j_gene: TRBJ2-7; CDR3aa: CASSAGLAGVNEQYF; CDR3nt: TGTGCCAGCAGTGCGGGACTAGCGGGAGTTAACGAGCAGTACTTC
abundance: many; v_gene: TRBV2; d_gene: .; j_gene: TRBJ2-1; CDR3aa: CASSEDSPSYNEQFF; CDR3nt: TGTGCCAGCAGTGAGGACAGCCCCTCCTACAATGAGCAGTTCTTC
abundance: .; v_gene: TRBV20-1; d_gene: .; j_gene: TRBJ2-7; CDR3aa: CSARDFGGSDEQYF; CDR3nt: TGCAGTGCTAGAGATTTCGGGGGCAGCGACGAGCAGTACTTC
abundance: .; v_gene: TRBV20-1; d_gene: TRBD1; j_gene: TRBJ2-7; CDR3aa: CSARAFSADRGPYEQYF; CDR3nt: TGCAGTGCTAGAGCCTTTTCCGCCGACAGGGGGCCCTACGAGCAGTACTTC
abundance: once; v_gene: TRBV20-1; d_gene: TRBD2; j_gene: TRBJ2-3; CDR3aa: CSARGGLAGDSNTDTQYF; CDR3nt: TGCAGTGCTAGGGGGGGGCTAGCGGGTGACTCTAACACAGATACGCAGTATTTT
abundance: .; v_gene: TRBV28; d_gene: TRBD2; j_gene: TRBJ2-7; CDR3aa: CASSLFRTSIYEQYF; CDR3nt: TGTGCCAGCAGTTTATTCCGGACTAGTATCTACGAGCAGTACTTC
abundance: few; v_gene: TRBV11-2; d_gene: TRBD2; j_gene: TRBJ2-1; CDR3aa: CASSLGAGGLGGWNEQFF; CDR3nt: TGTGCCAGCAGCTTAGGGGCTGGGGGACTAGGAGGTTGGAATGAGCAGTTCTTC
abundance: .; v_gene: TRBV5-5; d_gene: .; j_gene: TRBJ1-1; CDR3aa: CASSLLPGNTEAFF; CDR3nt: TGTGCCAGCAGCTTGCTCCCTGGGAACACTGAAGCTTTCTTT
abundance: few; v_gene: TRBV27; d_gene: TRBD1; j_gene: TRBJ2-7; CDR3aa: CASSWDSVSYEQYF; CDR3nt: TGTGCCAGCAGTTGGGACAGCGTCTCCTACGAGCAGTACTTC
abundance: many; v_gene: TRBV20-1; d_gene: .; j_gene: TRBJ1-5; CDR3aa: CSARDSGGRNQPQHF; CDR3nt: TGCAGTGCTAGAGATAGCGGGGGACGCAATCAGCCCCAGCATTTT
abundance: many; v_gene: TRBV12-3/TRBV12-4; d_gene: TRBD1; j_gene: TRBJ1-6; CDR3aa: CASSPWTGRNSPLHF; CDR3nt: TGTGCCAGCAGTCCATGGACAGGGCGAAATTCACCCCTCCACTTT